These 30 T cell receptor beta chains were sequenced from one sample in a study of T cells in Graves' hyperthyroidism and ophthalmopathy. Researchers took RNA transcripts and amplified the TCR beta CDR3 regions from them. The study used the HTBI primer set for a first-round RT-PCR of the TCR CDR3. TCRdb redid the calling of the multiplex PCR reads with MiXCR, one entry per CDR3 protein. The sample contains hundreds of thousands of distinct CDR3 sequences, 35% to 45% of which appear only once. Material for sequencing was blood. The source of these receptors is a man aged 18-30 years with Graves' hyperthyroidism.

This clonotype was observed many times. The chain combines TRBV20-1 with TRBJ2-7; D unclear. The germline gives CDR1 DFQATT, CDR2 SNEGSKA (reference sequence). Deletions cut 4 bases from V and 4 bases from J, with 8 bases between. CDR3 size: 11 residues. The CDR3 DNA follows: TGCAGTGCTAAGAGAAATTACGAGCAGTACTTC. Protein product: CSAKRNYEQYF.

V is TRBV11-2 and J is TRBJ2-5; D unresolved. The V and J ends lost 0 bases and 2 bases respectively, with 10 bases between them. The CDR3 contains 15 residues. Germline loops: CDR1 SGHAT, CDR2 FQNNGV. CDR3 in amino acids: CASSLDWSLQETQYF. In nucleotides, the CDR3 is TGTGCCAGCAGCTTAGATTGGTCACTTCAAGAGACCCAGTACTTC.

The chain recombines TRBV7-8 with TRBJ2-7, with 7 bases matching TRBD2. Germline CDR1 SGHVS, CDR2 FQNEAQ. J gave up 2 bases and V 4 bases, and 5 bases lay outside the gene matches. This CDR3 is built from 14 residues. The CDR3 region is CASSSPRGAYEQYF. CDR3 DNA sequence: TGTGCCAGCAGCTCTCCACGGGGGGCCTACGAGCAGTACTTC.

This clonotype was counted a few times. V is TRBV4-3 and J is TRBJ1-1; no reliable D call. The length of the CDR3 is 13 residues. Looked up from germline, CDR1 is LGHNA and CDR2 is YSLEER. V dropped 4 bases and J dropped 7 bases, with 13 bases sitting between them. The CDR3 nucleotides read TGCGCCAGCAGCCCTCGGGGTGGGAGTGAAGCTTTCTTT. The encoded protein is CASSPRGGSEAFF.

About this clonotype itself: This may be a read error, as it is one base from a much larger clone. V usage is TRBV12-3 or TRBV12-4 and J usage is TRBJ1-2; TRBD1 agrees at 8 bases. The CDR3 is 14 amino acids. The V gene end was trimmed by 5 bases and the J gene end by 8 bases; junction bases not matched to a gene: 10. CDR3 DNA sequence: TGTGCCAGCAGTGGGACAGGCCCGGGTGGCGGCTACACCTTC. Translation gives CASSGTGPGGGYTF.

Worth noting for this clonotype: This may stem from a read error, because a much larger clone lies one nucleotide away. The chain has TRBV7-2 and TRBJ2-6; tentative D call: TRBD1 (5 bases). CDR3 size: 15 residues. Trimming cost V 6 bases and J 3 bases, with 12 bases left between them. Germline values: CDR1 SGHTA, CDR2 FQGNSA. The CDR3 is CASSSRGFGANVLTF. CDR3 DNA sequence: TGTGCCAGCAGTTCAAGGGGCTTTGGGGCCAACGTCCTGACTTTC. The entire variable domain, with the rest obtained from reference TRBV7-2 and TRBJ2-6, is as follows: GAGVSQSPSNKVTEKGKDVELRCDPISGHTALYWYRQSLGQGLEFLIYFQGNSAPDKSGLPSDRFSAERTGGSVSTLTIQRTQQEDSAVYLCASSSRGFGANVLTFGAGSRLTVL.

The sample holds many counts of this clonotype. The chain recombines TRBV2 with TRBJ1-5; 8 bases fit TRBD1. The CDR3 runs to 14 residues. CDR1 SNHLY and CDR2 FYNNEI come from the germline V gene. With V trimmed by 3 bases and J by 2 bases, 0 bases remained unmatched. The CDR3 loop reads CASSETGGNQPQHF. The CDR3 DNA reads as TGTGCCAGCAGTGAGACAGGGGGCAATCAGCCCCAGCATTTT.

The V call is TRBV20-1, the J call TRBJ1-2, with 7 bases that match TRBD1. Germline V gives CDR1 DFQATT, CDR2 SNEGSKA (reference sequence). V dropped 6 bases and J dropped 4; count of bases not matched to a gene: 8. The CDR3 contains 13 residues. DNA for the CDR3: TGCAGTGCGGACGACAGGGAATCCTATGGCTACACCTTC. This sequence encodes CSADDRESYGYTF.

This clonotype was detected ten times or more. This chain uses TRBV20-1 with TRBJ2-7, with 7 bases lining up with TRBD1. The CDR3 sequence is 12 residues long. The germline V gene encodes CDR1 DFQATT and CDR2 SNEGSKA (reference sequence). V gave up 1 base and J gave up 6 bases; unmatched junction bases: 3. CDR3 DNA: TGCAGTGCTAGAGGACAGGGTGTCGAGCAGTACTTC. Its translation: CSARGQGVEQYF.

This clonotype was seen only a few times. The chain links TRBV7-9 to TRBJ1-3, with a weak D call TRBD1 (5 bases). Looked up from germline, CDR1 is SEHNR and CDR2 is FQNEAQ (reference sequence). The CDR3 spans 14 residues. V gave up 5 bases and J gave up 2 bases, with 10 bases separating them. This CDR3 reads CASSRGDAGNTIYF. In DNA form, the CDR3 reads TGTGCCAGCAGCCGGGGGGATGCTGGAAACACCATATATTTT.

Ten or more counts support this clonotype. This chain links TRBV29-1 with TRBJ2-5, with 10 bases lining up with TRBD2. Trimming at V came to 1 base and at J to 4 bases, leaving 6 bases not matched to a gene. Germline V gene lookup returns CDR1 SQVTM and CDR2 ANQGSEA. This CDR3 is 15 amino acids long. The CDR3 region is CSVEASGSPRETQYF. CDR3 coding DNA: TGCAGCGTTGAAGCTAGCGGGAGCCCCCGAGAGACCCAGTACTTC.

The count of this clonotype is one. The chain joins TRBV29-1 to TRBJ1-3; possible D gene TRBD1, 6 bases. The CDR3 runs 12 residues. V was trimmed by 4 bases and J by 7 bases, leaving 11 bases between them. Germline CDR1 and CDR2: SQVTM and ANQGSEA. The CDR3 coding sequence is TGCAGCGTTGCAGGGGCATTGAACACCATATATTTT. It yields the protein CSVAGALNTIYF.

The genes are TRBV19 and TRBJ1-5; tentative D call: TRBD1 (6 bases). Germline-derived CDR1 and CDR2 are LNHDA and SQIVND (reference sequence). The CDR3 contains 15 residues. Deletions cut 8 bases from V and 4 bases from J, with 18 bases between. The CDR3 nucleotides are TGTGCCAGTTTGGAAGGGCAGGGGCCAAATCAGCCCCAGCATTTT. It specifies CASLEGQGPNQPQHF.

J is TRBJ2-7 and V is TRBV7-8, with D uncertain. CDR3 length equals 14 residues. Deletions cut 2 bases from V and 5 bases from J, with 13 bases between. Germline V CDR1 and CDR2: SGHVS, FQNEAQ. CDR3: CASSLLDLPHEQYF. The CDR3, as DNA: TGTGCCAGCAGCTTATTAGATTTACCCCACGAGCAGTACTTC.

This clonotype was counted between two and nine times. The rearrangement joins TRBV12-3 or TRBV12-4 to TRBJ1-1; D gene ambiguous. V dropped 5 bases and J dropped 4 bases, with 14 bases sitting between them. The length of the CDR3 is 14 residues. The CDR3 region is CASSESGLGTEAFF. In DNA, the CDR3 is TGTGCCAGCAGTGAATCAGGTCTCGGCACTGAAGCTTTCTTT.

This clonotype has only one observation. The chain combines TRBV7-9 with TRBJ2-5; 7 nucleotides line up with TRBD2. CDR3 length: 15 residues. Germline loops: CDR1 SEHNR, CDR2 FQNEAQ (reference sequence). The trim removed 5 bases at V and 11 bases at J, leaving 17 bases unmatched. CDR3 DNA sequence: TGTGCCAGCAGCCCAGCGGGAAGAAGCACAGATACGCAGTACTTC. Translating gives CASSPAGRSTDTQYF.

This chain joins TRBV20-1 and TRBJ2-7, with TRBD1 identical over 8 bases. The trim removed 8 bases at V and 3 bases at J, leaving 12 bases unmatched. This CDR3 is built from 14 residues. Germline CDR1 and CDR2: DFQATT and SNEGSKA (reference sequence). The CDR3 DNA sequence: TGCAGTTCCCCCGGGAAGACAGGGGACTACGAGCAGTACTTC. Protein: CSSPGKTGDYEQYF.

This clonotype was seen more than once but under ten times. The V and J genes are TRBV20-1 and TRBJ1-1; no definite D call. The germline CDR1 and CDR2 sequences are DFQATT and SNEGSKA (reference sequence). The CDR3 sequence is 12 residues long. V lost 5 bases and J 6 bases, leaving 13 bases between the germline ends. CDR3 DNA: TGCAGTGCTGGGCGGACGGTTTCTGAAGCTTTCTTT. Translating it yields CSAGRTVSEAFF.

This clonotype was seen at least ten times. This sequence joins TRBV2 and TRBJ1-5; D is possibly TRBD1 (6 bases). CDR3 length: 14 residues. The germline gives CDR1 SNHLY, CDR2 FYNNEI. Trimming shortened V by 4 bases and J by 3 bases, and 10 bases separated the two germline ends. For the CDR3, the DNA is TGTGCCAGCAGTGTACAGGGTTTCAATCAGCCCCAGCATTTT. Translating gives CASSVQGFNQPQHF.

This sequence joins TRBV15 and TRBJ1-1; a possible D gene is TRBD1 (5 bases). The CDR3 length is 14 residues. Germline assignment: CDR1 LNHNV and CDR2 YYDKDF (reference sequence). With 1 base removed from V and 5 bases from J, the gap between germline ends came to 11 bases. The CDR3 protein is CATSRVPGGTEAFF. CDR3 DNA: TGTGCCACCAGCAGAGTACCGGGGGGAACTGAAGCTTTCTTT. The complete variable domain, with remaining parts taken from reference TRBV15 and TRBJ1-1, reads DAMVIQNPRYQVTQFGKPVTLSCSQTLNHNVMYWYQQKSSQAPKLLFHYYDKDFNNEADTPDNFQSRRPNTSFCFLDIRSPGLGDTAMYLCATSRVPGGTEAFFGQGTRLTVV.

In DNA, the CDR3 is TGTGCCAGCAGTTTTGGGAACAGGGGTGGAAACACCATATATTTT. It codes for CASSFGNRGGNTIYF. V is TRBV12-3 or TRBV12-4 and J is TRBJ1-3, with 7 positions matching TRBD1. This CDR3 contains 15 residues. V shed 3 bases and J 3 bases; nucleotides not matched to a gene: 5.

About this clonotype: A much larger clone sits a single nucleotide away, making a read error possible. The genes are TRBV7-9 and TRBJ1-2, with a weak D call TRBD1 (5 bases). Per germline, CDR1 SEHNR and CDR2 FQNEAQ (reference sequence). CDR3 length: 15 residues. The ends were cut back, 6 bases at V and 4 bases at J, with 18 bases in the middle. CDR3 DNA: TGTGCCAGCAGGAGCTTACGGACAAGGAGCTATGGCTACACCTTC. This codes for CASRSLRTRSYGYTF.

This clonotype has a handful of counts. The chain carries TRBV19 and TRBJ1-3, with 8 bases matching TRBD1. The CDR3 length is 16 residues. The ends lost 3 bases at V and 2 bases at J; junction bases unmatched: 6. The germline V gene has CDR1 LNHDA and CDR2 SQIVND (reference sequence). This CDR3 reads CASSIRTGKTGNTIYF. CDR3 DNA sequence: TGTGCCAGTAGTATCCGGACAGGGAAGACTGGAAACACCATATATTTT. The full variable domain, rest sourced from reference TRBV19 and TRBJ1-3, is DGGITQSPKYLFRKEGQNVTLSCEQNLNHDAMYWYRQDPGQGLRLIYYSQIVNDFQKGDIAEGYSVSREKKESFPLTVTSAQKNPTAFYLCASSIRTGKTGNTIYFGEGSWLTVV.

This clonotype turned up a few times. The chain combines TRBV20-1 with TRBJ1-1; maybe TRBD1 (5 bases). There are 14 residues in the CDR3. V lost 1 base and J 11 bases, leaving 20 bases between the germline ends. CDR1 and CDR2 from the germline V gene are DFQATT and SNEGSKA (reference sequence). CDR3 coding DNA: TGCAGTGCTAGAGCGGGACCGCCCCTCGCGGAGGCTTTCTTT. Its protein product is CSARAGPPLAEAFF.

This clonotype was counted at least ten times. This chain connects TRBV7-6 to TRBJ1-1, with no clear D. The germline V and J ends were trimmed by 1 base and 3 bases, with 6 bases remaining between them. This CDR3 is 13 amino acids long. CDR1 and CDR2 from the germline V gene are SGHVS and FNYEAQ. CDR3 DNA: TGTGCCAGCAGCTTAGACGGGTACACTGAAGCTTTCTTT. Residues: CASSLDGYTEAFF.

This clonotype was seen repeatedly, ten times or more. The genes are TRBV9 and TRBJ2-5; TRBD2 aligns across 7 bases. The CDR3 extends over 15 amino acids. Germline V gene lookup returns CDR1 SGDLS and CDR2 YYNGEE. V lost 0 bases to trimming and J lost 4 bases; unmatched junction nucleotides: 6. CDR3 in DNA: TGTGCCAGCAGCGTAGCGGGAGGATTGCGAGAGACCCAGTACTTC. This translates into CASSVAGGLRETQYF.

The chain links TRBV19 to TRBJ2-5; the match to TRBD2 covers 9 bases. Germline lookup yields CDR1 LNHDA and CDR2 SQIVND (reference sequence). Trimming at V came to 7 bases and at J to 4 bases, leaving 10 bases not matched to a gene. The CDR3 has 15 amino acids. In DNA, the CDR3 is TGTGCCAGTACCCTTAGCGGGAGCCAGGGAGAGACCCAGTACTTC. It codes for CASTLSGSQGETQYF.

At least ten counts were recorded for this clonotype. J is TRBJ1-6 and V is TRBV7-2; a possible D gene is TRBD1 (5 bases). V lost 2 bases and J 9 bases, leaving 11 bases between the germline ends. Per germline, CDR1 SGHTA and CDR2 FQGNSA. This CDR3 spans 14 amino acids. The CDR3 DNA sequence: TGTGCCAGCAGCTTACAGGGTTATGGTTCACCCCTCCACTTT. Its protein product is CASSLQGYGSPLHF.

In its sample, this clonotype was seen a few times. V gene TRBV7-2 combines with J gene TRBJ2-2; 8 bases map to TRBD1. V shed 0 bases, J shed 6 bases, and the junction held 3 bases outside the gene matches. The CDR3 has 15 amino acids. The germline CDR1 and CDR2 sequences are SGHTA and FQGNSA. The CDR3 here is CASSLAPGGSGELFF. The CDR3 nucleotides read TGTGCCAGCAGCTTAGCGCCAGGGGGCTCCGGGGAGCTGTTTTTT.

This clonotype was observed at least ten times. Relative to the germline gene, one junction end is altered; a read error may explain this. This chain uses TRBV7-9 with TRBJ2-5; TRBD2 is a possible D gene (6 bases). The CDR3 runs to 15 residues. Germline values: CDR1 SEHNR, CDR2 FQNEAQ (reference sequence). Written as DNA, the CDR3 is TGTGCCAGCGGCTTAGCGGTCACAGCTCAAGAGACCCAGTACTTC. It is translated as CASGLAVTAQETQYF.